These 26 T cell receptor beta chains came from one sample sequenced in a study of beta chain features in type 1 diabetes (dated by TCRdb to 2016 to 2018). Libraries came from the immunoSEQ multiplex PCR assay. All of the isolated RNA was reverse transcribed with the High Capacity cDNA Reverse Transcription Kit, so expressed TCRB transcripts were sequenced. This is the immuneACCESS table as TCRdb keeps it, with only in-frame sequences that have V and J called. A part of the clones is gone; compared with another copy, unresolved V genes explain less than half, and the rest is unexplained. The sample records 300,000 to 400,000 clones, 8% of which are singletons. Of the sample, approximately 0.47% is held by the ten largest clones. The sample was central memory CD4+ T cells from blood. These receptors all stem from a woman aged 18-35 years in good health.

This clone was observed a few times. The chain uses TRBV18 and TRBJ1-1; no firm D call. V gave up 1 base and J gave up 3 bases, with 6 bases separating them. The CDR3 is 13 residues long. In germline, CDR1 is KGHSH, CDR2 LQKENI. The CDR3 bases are TGTGCCAGCTCACCACTGGGTTACACTGAAGCTTTCTTT. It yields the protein CASSPLGYTEAFF.

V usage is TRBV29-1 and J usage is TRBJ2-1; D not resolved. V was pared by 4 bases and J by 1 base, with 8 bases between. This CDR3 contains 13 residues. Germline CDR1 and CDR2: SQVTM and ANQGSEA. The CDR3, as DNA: TGCAGCGTTGTCCCGGTTTCCTACAATGAGCAGTTCTTC. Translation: CSVVPVSYNEQFF.

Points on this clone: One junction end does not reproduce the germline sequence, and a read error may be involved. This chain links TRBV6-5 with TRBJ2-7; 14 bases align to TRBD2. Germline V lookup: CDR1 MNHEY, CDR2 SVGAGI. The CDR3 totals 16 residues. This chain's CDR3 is CASSHSGTSGSYEQYF. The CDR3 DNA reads TGTGCCAGCAGTCACTCCGGGACTAGCGGGAGTTACGAGCAGTACTTC.

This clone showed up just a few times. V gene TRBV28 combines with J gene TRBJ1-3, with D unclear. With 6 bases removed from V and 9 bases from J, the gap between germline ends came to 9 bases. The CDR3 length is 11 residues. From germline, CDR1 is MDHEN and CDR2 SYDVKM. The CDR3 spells CASRTKGTIYF. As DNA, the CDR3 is TGTGCCAGCAGGACAAAGGGCACCATATATTTT.

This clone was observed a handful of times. The CDR3 here is CASSPKQGGQETQYF. The CDR3 DNA is TGCGCCAGCAGCCCTAAACAGGGGGGCCAAGAGACCCAGTACTTC. The chain links TRBV4-1 to TRBJ2-5; 8 bases map to TRBD1. CDR1 and CDR2 from the germline V gene are MGHRA and YSYEKL. After removal of 4 bases from V and 1 base from J, the junction contained 5 bases not matched to a gene. The CDR3 covers 15 residues.

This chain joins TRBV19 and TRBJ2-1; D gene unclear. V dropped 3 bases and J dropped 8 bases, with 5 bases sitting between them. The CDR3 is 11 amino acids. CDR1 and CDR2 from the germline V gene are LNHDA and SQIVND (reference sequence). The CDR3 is CASSILYEQFF. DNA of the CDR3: TGTGCCAGTAGTATTCTGTATGAGCAGTTCTTC. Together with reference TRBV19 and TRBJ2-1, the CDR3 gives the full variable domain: DGGITQSPKYLFRKEGQNVTLSCEQNLNHDAMYWYRQDPGQGLRLIYYSQIVNDFQKGDIAEGYSVSREKKESFPLTVTSAQKNPTAFYLCASSILYEQFFGPGTRLTVL.

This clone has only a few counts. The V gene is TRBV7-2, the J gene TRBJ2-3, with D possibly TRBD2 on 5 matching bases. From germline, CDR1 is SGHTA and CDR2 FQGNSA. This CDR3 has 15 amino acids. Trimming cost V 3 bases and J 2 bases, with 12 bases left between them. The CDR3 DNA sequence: TGTGCCAGCAGCTTGAGACCGAGGGCCACAGATACGCAGTATTTT. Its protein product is CASSLRPRATDTQYF.

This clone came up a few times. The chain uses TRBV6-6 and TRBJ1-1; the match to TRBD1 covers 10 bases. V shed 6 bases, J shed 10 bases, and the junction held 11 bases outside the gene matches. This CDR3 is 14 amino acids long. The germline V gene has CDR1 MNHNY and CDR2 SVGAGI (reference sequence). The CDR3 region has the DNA TGTGCCAGCAGCGCTCCGGGACAGGGGCGGGGAGCTTTCTTT. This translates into CASSAPGQGRGAFF.

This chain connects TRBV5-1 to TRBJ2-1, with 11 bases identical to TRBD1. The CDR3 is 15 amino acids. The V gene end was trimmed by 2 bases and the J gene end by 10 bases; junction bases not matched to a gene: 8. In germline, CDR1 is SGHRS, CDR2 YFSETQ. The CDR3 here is CASSLGTGGLEEQFF. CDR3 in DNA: TGCGCCAGCAGCTTAGGGACAGGGGGTCTTGAAGAGCAGTTCTTC.

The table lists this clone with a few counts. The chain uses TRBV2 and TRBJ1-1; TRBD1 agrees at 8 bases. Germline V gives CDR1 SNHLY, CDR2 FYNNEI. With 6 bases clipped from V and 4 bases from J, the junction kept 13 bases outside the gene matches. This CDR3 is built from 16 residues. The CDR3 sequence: CASSLVAGQGGTEAFF. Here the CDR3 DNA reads TGTGCCAGCAGCCTAGTTGCCGGACAGGGTGGCACTGAAGCTTTCTTT. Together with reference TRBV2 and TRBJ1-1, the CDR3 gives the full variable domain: EPEVTQTPSHQVTQMGQEVILRCVPISNHLYFYWYRQILGQKVEFLVSFYNNEISEKSEIFDDQFSVERPDGSNFTLKIRSTKLEDSAMYFCASSLVAGQGGTEAFFGQGTRLTVV.

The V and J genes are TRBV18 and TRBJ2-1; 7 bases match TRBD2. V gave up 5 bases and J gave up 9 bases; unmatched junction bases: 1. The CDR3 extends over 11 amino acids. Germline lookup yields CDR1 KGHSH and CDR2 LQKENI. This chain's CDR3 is CASSTGGEQFF. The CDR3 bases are TGTGCCAGCTCAACGGGAGGTGAGCAGTTCTTC.

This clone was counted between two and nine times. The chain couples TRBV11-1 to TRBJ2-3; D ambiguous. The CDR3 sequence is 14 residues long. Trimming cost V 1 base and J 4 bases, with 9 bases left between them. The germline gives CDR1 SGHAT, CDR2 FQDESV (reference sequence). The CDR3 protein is CASSLDRYADTQYF. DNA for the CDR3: TGTGCCAGCAGCTTAGATCGGTACGCAGATACGCAGTATTTT.

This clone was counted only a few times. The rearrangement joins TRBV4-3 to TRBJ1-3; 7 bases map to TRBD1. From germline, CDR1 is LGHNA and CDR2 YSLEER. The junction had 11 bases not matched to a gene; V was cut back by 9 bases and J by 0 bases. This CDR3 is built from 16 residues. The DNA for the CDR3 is TGCGCCAGTAACCCCTCGGGACAGATCTCTGGAAACACCATATATTTT. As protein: CASNPSGQISGNTIYF.

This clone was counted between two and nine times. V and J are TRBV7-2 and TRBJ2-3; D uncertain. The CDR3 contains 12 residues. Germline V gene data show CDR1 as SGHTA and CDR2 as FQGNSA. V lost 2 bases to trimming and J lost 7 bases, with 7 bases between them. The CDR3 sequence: CASSLIDYTQYF. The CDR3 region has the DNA TGTGCCAGCAGCTTAATAGACTATACGCAGTATTTT. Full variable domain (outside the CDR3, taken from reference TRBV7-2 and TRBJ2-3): GAGVSQSPSNKVTEKGKDVELRCDPISGHTALYWYRQSLGQGLEFLIYFQGNSAPDKSGLPSDRFSAERTGGSVSTLTIQRTQQEDSAVYLCASSLIDYTQYFGPGTRLTVL.

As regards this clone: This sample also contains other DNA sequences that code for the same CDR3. The CDR3 DNA is TGTGCCAGCAGCGTAGCCCCGACTAGCGGGAGAGATACGCAGTATTTT. Its protein product is CASSVAPTSGRDTQYF. The chain has TRBV9 and TRBJ2-3, with TRBD2 identical over 12 bases. V was clipped by 0 bases and J by 5 bases; unmatched bases: 4. This CDR3 comprises 16 residues. CDR1 SGDLS and CDR2 YYNGEE come from the germline V gene.

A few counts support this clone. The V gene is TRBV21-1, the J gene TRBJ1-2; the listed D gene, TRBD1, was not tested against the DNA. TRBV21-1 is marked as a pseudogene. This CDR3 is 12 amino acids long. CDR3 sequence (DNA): TGTGCCAGCAGCGACCCAGGGTATGGCTACACCTTC. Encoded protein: CASSDPGYGYTF.

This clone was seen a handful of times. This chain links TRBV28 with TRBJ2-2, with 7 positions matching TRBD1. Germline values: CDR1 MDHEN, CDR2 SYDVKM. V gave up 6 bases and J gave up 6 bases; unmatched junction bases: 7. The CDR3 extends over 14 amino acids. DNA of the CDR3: TGTGCCAGCAGAGTCAGGGGGTTGGCCGGGGAGCTGTTTTTT. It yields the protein CASRVRGLAGELFF. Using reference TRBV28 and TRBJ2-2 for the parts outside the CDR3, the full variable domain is DVKVTQSSRYLVKRTGEKVFLECVQDMDHENMFWYRQDPGLGLRLIYFSYDVKMKEKGDIPEGYSVSREKKERFSLILESASTNQTSMYLCASRVRGLAGELFFGEGSRLTVL.

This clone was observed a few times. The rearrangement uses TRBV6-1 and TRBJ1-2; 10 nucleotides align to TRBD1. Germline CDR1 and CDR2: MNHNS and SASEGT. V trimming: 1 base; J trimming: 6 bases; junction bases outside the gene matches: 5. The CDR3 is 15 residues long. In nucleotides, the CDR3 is TGTGCCAGCAGTGAAGTAGGGGACAGGGGCAATGGCTACACCTTC. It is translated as CASSEVGDRGNGYTF.

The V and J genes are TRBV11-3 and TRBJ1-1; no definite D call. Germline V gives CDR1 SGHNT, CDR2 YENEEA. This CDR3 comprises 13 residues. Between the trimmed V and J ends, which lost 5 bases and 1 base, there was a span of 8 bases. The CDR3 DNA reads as TGTGCCAGCAGCCAACAAGAGAACACTGAAGCTTTCTTT. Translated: CASSQQENTEAFF.

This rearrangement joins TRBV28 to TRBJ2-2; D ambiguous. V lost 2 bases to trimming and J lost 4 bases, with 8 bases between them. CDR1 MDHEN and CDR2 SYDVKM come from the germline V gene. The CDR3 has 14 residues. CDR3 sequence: CASSLTEATGELFF. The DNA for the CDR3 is TGTGCCAGCAGTTTAACAGAAGCCACCGGGGAGCTGTTTTTT.

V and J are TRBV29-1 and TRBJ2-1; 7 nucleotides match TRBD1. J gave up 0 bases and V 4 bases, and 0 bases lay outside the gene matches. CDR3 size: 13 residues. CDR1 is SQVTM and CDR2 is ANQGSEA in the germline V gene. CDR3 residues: CSVGQGSYNEQFF. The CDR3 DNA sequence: TGCAGCGTTGGACAGGGCTCCTACAATGAGCAGTTCTTC.

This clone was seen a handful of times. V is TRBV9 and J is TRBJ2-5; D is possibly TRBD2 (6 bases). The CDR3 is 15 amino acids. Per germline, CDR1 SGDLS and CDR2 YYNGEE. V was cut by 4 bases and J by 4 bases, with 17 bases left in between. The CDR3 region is CASSPIGSNRETQYF. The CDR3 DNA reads TGTGCCAGCAGCCCGATCGGGAGTAATAGAGAGACCCAGTACTTC.

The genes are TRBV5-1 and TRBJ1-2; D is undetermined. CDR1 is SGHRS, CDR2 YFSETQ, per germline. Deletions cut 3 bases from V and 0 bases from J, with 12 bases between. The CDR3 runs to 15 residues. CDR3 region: CASSSGPEANYGYTF. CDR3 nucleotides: TGCGCCAGCAGCTCCGGCCCGGAAGCTAACTATGGCTACACCTTC.

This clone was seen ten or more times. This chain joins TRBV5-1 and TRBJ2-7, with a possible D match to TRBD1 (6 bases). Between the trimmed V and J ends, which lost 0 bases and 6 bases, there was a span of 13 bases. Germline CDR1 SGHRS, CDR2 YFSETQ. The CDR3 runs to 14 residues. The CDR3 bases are TGCGCCAGCAGCTTGGAAGGGACATCTCTCGAGCAGTACTTC. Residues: CASSLEGTSLEQYF.

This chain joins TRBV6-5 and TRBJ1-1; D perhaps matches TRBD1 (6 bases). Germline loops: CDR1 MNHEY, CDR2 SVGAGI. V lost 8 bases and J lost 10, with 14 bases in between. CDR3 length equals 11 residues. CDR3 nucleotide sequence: TGTGCCAGCCAAATACAGGGATTAGCTTTCTTT. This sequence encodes CASQIQGLAFF.

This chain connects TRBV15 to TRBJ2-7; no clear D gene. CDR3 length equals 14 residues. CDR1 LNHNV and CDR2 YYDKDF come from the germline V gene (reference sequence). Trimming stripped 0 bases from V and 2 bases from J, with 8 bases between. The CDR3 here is CATSRDRHAYEQYF. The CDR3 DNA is TGTGCCACCAGCAGAGATCGCCACGCCTACGAGCAGTACTTC.